One sample yielded the 20 T cell receptor beta chains listed below, sequenced in a study of graft-versus-host responses after intestinal transplantation. No antigen is known for these receptors. Method: immunoSEQ multiplex PCR; TCRdb's copy keeps in-frame clones and lacks some. This sample yields fewer than 150,000 clones, of which around nine tenths are seen a single time; around 0.16% belongs to the top ten. The specimen was unstimulated CD4+ T cells sorted from spleen or lymph node cells, collected before intestinal transplant. The receptors stem from a human donor who received an intestinal transplant.

V gene TRBV18 combines with J gene TRBJ2-7; D is possibly TRBD2 (6 bases). CDR1 is KGHSH, CDR2 LQKENI, per germline. Trimming pared 2 bases from V and 4 bases from J, leaving 6 bases between. The length of the CDR3 is 12 residues. In DNA, the CDR3 is TGTGCCAGCTCACCAGCGGGATACGAGCAGTACTTC. Translating it yields CASSPAGYEQYF.

The rearrangement links TRBV4-2 to TRBJ1-5; 7 positions match TRBD1. There are 16 residues in the CDR3. CDR1 LGHNA and CDR2 YNFKEQ come from the germline V gene. Unmatched junction bases numbered 7, after V lost 1 base and J lost 4 bases. In DNA, the CDR3 is TGTGCCAGCAGCCAAGGACGGACAGGTCGAAATCAGCCCCAGCATTTT. This encodes CASSQGRTGRNQPQHF.

The gene calls are TRBV6-5 and TRBJ2-7; D not resolved. This CDR3 has 14 amino acids. Germline loops: CDR1 MNHEY, CDR2 SVGAGI. The ends were cut back, 5 bases at V and 9 bases at J, with 20 bases in the middle. The CDR3 protein is CASSHPPSSTGQYF. CDR3 coding DNA: TGTGCCAGCAGTCACCCCCCCAGCTCCACGGGGCAGTACTTC.

V and J are TRBV12-5 and TRBJ2-1; D might be TRBD2 (5 bases). V was clipped by 7 bases and J by 8 bases, with 12 bases between them. Germline V gene sequence: CDR1 LGHNT, CDR2 FRNRAP. The CDR3 totals 12 residues. For the CDR3, the DNA is TGTGCTAGTGTTACGGGGTTGGATGAGCAGTTCTTC. Amino acid sequence: CASVTGLDEQFF.

V is TRBV6-5 and J is TRBJ1-2, with unresolved D. This CDR3 region has 12 residues. V lost 9 bases and J lost 5, with 13 bases in between. Germline CDR1 is MNHEY and CDR2 is SVGAGI. As DNA, the CDR3 is TGTGCCAGTCGTGGACGATGGTATGGCTACACCTTC. Residues: CASRGRWYGYTF.

This rearrangement joins TRBV20-1 to TRBJ1-1, with D perhaps TRBD1 (6 bases). The CDR3 consists of 11 residues. CDR1 and CDR2 (germline): DFQATT, SNEGSKA (reference sequence). The germline V and J ends were trimmed by 6 bases and 10 bases, with 15 bases remaining between them. CDR3 DNA sequence: TGCAGTGCGCCGGAGGGGGTTGGAGCTTTCTTT. This sequence encodes CSAPEGVGAFF.

This rearrangement joins TRBV4-2 to TRBJ2-2; 10 bases align to TRBD2. Losses at the gene ends were 0 bases for V and 0 bases for J; bases not matched to a gene: 7. The CDR3 spans 19 residues. The germline V gene has CDR1 LGHNA and CDR2 YNFKEQ. CDR3: CASSQEPSGGKANTGELFF. CDR3 nucleotide sequence: TGTGCCAGCAGCCAAGAGCCTAGCGGGGGAAAGGCGAACACCGGGGAGCTGTTTTTT.

The rearrangement links TRBV7-2 to TRBJ2-1; D may be TRBD1 or TRBD2 (5 bases each). The V gene's germline CDR1 is SGHTA and CDR2 FQGNSA. This CDR3 is built from 15 residues. V was pared by 5 bases and J by 4 bases, with 15 bases between. The CDR3 region is CASSQGASNYNEQFF. Here the CDR3 DNA reads TGTGCCAGCAGCCAAGGGGCTAGCAATTACAATGAGCAGTTCTTC.

This chain uses TRBV5-4 with TRBJ2-3, with D possibly being TRBD2 (6 bases). V lost 2 bases and J lost 0, with 7 bases in between. Germline values: CDR1 SGHNT, CDR2 YYREEE (reference sequence). This CDR3 is 14 amino acids long. The chain's CDR3 is CASSFGGSTDTQYF. CDR3 in DNA: TGTGCCAGCAGCTTCGGGGGAAGCACAGATACGCAGTATTTT.

The rearrangement joins TRBV28 to TRBJ1-2, with a tentative D call TRBD1 (5 bases). The CDR3 totals 14 residues. Trimming pared 3 bases from V and 7 bases from J, leaving 15 bases between. Germline V gene data show CDR1 as MDHEN and CDR2 as SYDVKM. The CDR3 DNA follows: TGTGCCAGCAGTTTGATTCCATCCGGGGGTGGCTACACCTTC. Amino acid sequence: CASSLIPSGGGYTF.

The chain has TRBV9 and TRBJ2-1; 11 nucleotides line up with TRBD2. Trimming removed 4 bases from V and 6 bases from J; junction bases left unmatched: 6. Looked up from germline, CDR1 is SGDLS and CDR2 is YYNGEE. This CDR3 has 15 residues. CDR3 bases: TGTGCCAGCAGCCGTACTAGCGGGGGTATCAATGAGCAGTTCTTC. It yields the protein CASSRTSGGINEQFF.

The chain uses TRBV6-1 and TRBJ1-2, with a weak D call TRBD1 (5 bases). The CDR3 spans 13 residues. Trimming left V 4 bases short and J 8 bases short, with 14 bases between. Germline V gene lookup returns CDR1 MNHNS and CDR2 SASEGT. The DNA for the CDR3 is TGTGCCAGCAGTGTTAGTGGGGACGACGGCTACACCTTC. Translation: CASSVSGDDGYTF.

The chain has TRBV5-6 and TRBJ2-6, with a weak D call TRBD2 (5 bases). Trimming cost V 0 bases and J 3 bases, with 10 bases left between them. The germline gives CDR1 SGHDT, CDR2 YYEEEE. The CDR3 has 16 amino acids. In DNA, the CDR3 is TGTGCCAGCAGCTTGGGATTCGCGGGTGGGGCCAACGTCCTGACTTTC. Translating it yields CASSLGFAGGANVLTF.

The chain recombines TRBV15 with TRBJ2-4, with TRBD2 matching 16 bases. V lost 0 bases and J lost 2; bases outside the gene matches: 4. The CDR3 totals 19 residues. Germline values: CDR1 LNHNV, CDR2 YYDKDF (reference sequence). This chain's CDR3 is CATSRDMGLAGGPKNIQYF. CDR3 nucleotides: TGTGCCACCAGCAGAGATATGGGACTAGCGGGGGGGCCCAAAAACATTCAGTACTTC.

This chain connects TRBV4-1 to TRBJ2-6; D uncertain. This CDR3 region has 17 residues. CDR1 MGHRA and CDR2 YSYEKL come from the germline V gene. The V end lost 4 bases, the J end lost 1 base, and 14 bases lay between the germline ends. CDR3 DNA: TGCGCCAGCAGCCCAAGAATCAGAGATTCTGGGGCCAACGTCCTGACTTTC. This encodes CASSPRIRDSGANVLTF.

This chain connects TRBV7-2 to TRBJ2-3; D is tentatively TRBD1 or TRBD2 (6 bases each). Per the germline V gene, CDR1 is SGHTA and CDR2 is FQGNSA. This CDR3 comprises 15 residues. V was cut by 1 base and J by 5 bases, with 13 bases left in between. The CDR3 loop is CASSLGGARGDTQYF. The CDR3, as DNA: TGTGCCAGCAGCTTAGGGGGGGCCCGGGGAGATACGCAGTATTTT. Based on the CDR3 plus reference TRBV7-2 and TRBJ2-3, the full variable domain is GAGVSQSPSNKVTEKGKDVELRCDPISGHTALYWYRQSLGQGLEFLIYFQGNSAPDKSGLPSDRFSAERTGGSVSTLTIQRTQQEDSAVYLCASSLGGARGDTQYFGPGTRLTVL.

The V gene is TRBV6-6, the J gene TRBJ1-6; 9 nucleotides line up with TRBD1. This CDR3 is 15 amino acids long. From germline, CDR1 is MNHNY and CDR2 SVGAGI (reference sequence). The J segment lost 4 bases and the V segment lost 8 bases, leaving 6 bases of the junction unmatched. The CDR3, as DNA: TGTGCCAGCTCTACAGGGGGCAGTTATAATTCACCCCTCCACTTT. It encodes CASSTGGSYNSPLHF.

The V call is TRBV19, the J call TRBJ1-2; D possibly corresponds to TRBD1 (6 bases). The germline V gene encodes CDR1 LNHDA and CDR2 SQIVND (reference sequence). Trimming took off 3 bases at V and 0 bases at J, with 11 bases between the two ends. The CDR3 is made up of 15 amino acids. The CDR3 nucleotides read TGTGCCAGTAGTATCTCGACAGGAGCTAACTATGGCTACACCTTC. Amino acids: CASSISTGANYGYTF.

This sequence joins TRBV25-1 and TRBJ2-2; 12 nucleotides align to TRBD1. Germline assignment: CDR1 MGHDK and CDR2 SYGVNS. Trimming removed 10 bases from V and 6 bases from J; junction bases left unmatched: 18. The CDR3 has 18 residues. The CDR3 coding sequence is TGTGCCACCCAGCTGCCACCGGGACAGGGGGCTGTATCCGGGGAGCTGTTTTTT. Its protein is CATQLPPGQGAVSGELFF.

V is TRBV5-1 and J is TRBJ1-6, with D maybe TRBD1 (5 bases). The CDR3 extends over 14 amino acids. The V gene's germline CDR1 is SGHRS and CDR2 YFSETQ. V lost 7 bases and J 8 bases, leaving 16 bases between the germline ends. CDR3 in DNA: TGCGCCAGCTCACCCCAGGGCGGGGATTCACCCCTCCACTTT. It encodes CASSPQGGDSPLHF.